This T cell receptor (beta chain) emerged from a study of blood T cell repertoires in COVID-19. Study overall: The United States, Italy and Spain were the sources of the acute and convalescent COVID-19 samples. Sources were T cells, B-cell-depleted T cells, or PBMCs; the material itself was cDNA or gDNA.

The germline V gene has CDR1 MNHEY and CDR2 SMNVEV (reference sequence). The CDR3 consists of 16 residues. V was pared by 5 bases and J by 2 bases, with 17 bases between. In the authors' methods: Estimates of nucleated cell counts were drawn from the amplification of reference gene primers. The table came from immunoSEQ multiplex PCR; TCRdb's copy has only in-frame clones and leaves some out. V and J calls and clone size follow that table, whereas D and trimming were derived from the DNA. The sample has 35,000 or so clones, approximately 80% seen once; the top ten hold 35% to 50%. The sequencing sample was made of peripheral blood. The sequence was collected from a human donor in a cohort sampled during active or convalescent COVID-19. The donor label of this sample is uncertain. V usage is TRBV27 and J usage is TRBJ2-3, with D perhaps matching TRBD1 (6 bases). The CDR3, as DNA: TGTGCCAGCAGTGGGGACGACAGGATACTCACAGATACGCAGTATTTT. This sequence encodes CASSGDDRILTDTQYF.